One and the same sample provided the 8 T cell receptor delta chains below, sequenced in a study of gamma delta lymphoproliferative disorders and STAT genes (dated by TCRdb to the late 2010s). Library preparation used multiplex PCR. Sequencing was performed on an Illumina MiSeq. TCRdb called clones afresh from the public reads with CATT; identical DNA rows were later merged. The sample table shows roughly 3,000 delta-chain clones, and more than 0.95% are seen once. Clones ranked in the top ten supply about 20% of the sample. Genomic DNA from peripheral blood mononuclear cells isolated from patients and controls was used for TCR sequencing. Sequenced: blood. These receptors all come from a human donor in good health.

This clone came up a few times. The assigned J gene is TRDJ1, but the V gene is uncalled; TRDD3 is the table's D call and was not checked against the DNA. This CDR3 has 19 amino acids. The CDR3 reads CASLCLLAMGGWYTDKLIF. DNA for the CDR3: TGTGCTTCATTGTGCCTTCTGGCTATGGGGGGGTGGTACACCGATAAACTCATCTTT.

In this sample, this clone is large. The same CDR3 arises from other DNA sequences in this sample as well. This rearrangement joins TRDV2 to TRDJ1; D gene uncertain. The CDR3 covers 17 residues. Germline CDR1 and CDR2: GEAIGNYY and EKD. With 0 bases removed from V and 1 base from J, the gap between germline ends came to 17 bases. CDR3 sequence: CACDTVGSTGATDKLIF. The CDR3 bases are TGTGCCTGTGACACCGTAGGGAGTACCGGGGCCACCGATAAACTCATCTTT.

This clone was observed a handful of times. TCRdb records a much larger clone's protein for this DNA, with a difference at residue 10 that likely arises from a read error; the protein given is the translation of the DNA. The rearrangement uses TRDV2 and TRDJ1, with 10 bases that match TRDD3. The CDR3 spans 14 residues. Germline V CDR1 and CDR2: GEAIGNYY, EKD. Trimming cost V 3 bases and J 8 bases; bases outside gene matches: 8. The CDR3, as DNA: TGTGCCTGTGACCCCGTACTGGGGGATGCCAAACTCATCTTT. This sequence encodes CACDPVLGDAKLIF.

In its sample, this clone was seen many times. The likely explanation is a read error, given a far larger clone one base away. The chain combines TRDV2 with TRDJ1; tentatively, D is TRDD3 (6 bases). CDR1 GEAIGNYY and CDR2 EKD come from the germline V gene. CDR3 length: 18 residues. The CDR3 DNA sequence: TGTGCCTATGACACCGTAGTCGGTCGGATACTACACACCGATAAACTCATCTTT. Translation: CAYDTVVGRILHTDKLIF.

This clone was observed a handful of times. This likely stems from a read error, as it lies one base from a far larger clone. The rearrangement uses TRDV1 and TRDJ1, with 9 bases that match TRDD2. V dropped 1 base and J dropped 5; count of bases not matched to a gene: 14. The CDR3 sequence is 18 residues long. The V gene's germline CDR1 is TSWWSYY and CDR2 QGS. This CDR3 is CALGEPAFLRVRADKLIF. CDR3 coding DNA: TGTGCTCTTGGGGAACCCGCCTTCCTACGCGTACGAGCTGATAAACTCATCTTT.

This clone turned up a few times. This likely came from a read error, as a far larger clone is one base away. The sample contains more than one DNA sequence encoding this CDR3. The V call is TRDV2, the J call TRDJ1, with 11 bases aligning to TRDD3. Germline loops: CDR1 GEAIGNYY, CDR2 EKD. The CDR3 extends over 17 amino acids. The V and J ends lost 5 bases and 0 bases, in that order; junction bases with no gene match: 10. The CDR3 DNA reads TGTGCCTGTGGGGAACTGGGGGATATAGGGCACACCGATAAACTCATCTTT. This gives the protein CACGELGDIGHTDKLIF.

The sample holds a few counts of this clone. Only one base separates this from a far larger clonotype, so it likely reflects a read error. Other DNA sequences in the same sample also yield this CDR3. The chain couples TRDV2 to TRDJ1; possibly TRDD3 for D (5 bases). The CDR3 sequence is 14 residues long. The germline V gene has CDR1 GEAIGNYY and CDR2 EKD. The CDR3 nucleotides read TGTGCTTGTGACACCGCAGGGATCCGGACAAAACTCATCTTT. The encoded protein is CACDTAGIRTKLIF.

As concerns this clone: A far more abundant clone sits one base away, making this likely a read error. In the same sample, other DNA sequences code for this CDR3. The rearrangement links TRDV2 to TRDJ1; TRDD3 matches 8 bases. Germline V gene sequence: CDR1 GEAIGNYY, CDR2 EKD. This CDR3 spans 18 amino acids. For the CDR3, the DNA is TGTGCTTGTGACACCTTATCTGGGGGAGGGCTATACACCGATAAACTCATCTTT. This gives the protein CACDTLSGGGLYTDKLIF.